Below, 27 T cell receptor beta chains from the same sample are listed, as sequenced in a study of blood T cell repertoires in COVID-19. Assay used: immunoSEQ multiplex PCR; TCRdb lists only in-frame clones, some missing. Of 110,000 to 150,000 clones listed, approximately 80% are singletons. Sequencing was done on a sample of peripheral blood. The receptors were sampled from a human donor in a cohort sampled during active COVID-19.

The rearrangement uses TRBV5-6 and TRBJ1-5, with 7 nucleotides matching TRBD1. Unmatched junction bases numbered 11, after V lost 0 bases and J lost 2 bases. CDR1 SGHDT and CDR2 YYEEEE come from the germline V gene. CDR3 length: 18 residues. CDR3 nucleotides: TGTGCCAGCAGCTTGGGTGCTACAGGGGATTGGGGCAATCAGCCCCAGCATTTT. It encodes CASSLGATGDWGNQPQHF.

The V call is TRBV24-1, the J call TRBJ1-5; 7 bases align to TRBD1. The CDR3 runs to 15 residues. Germline values: CDR1 KGHDR, CDR2 SFDVKD. V was pared by 4 bases and J by 6 bases, with 8 bases of the junction left unmatched. CDR3 protein: CATSDSRQGGQPQHF. For the CDR3, the DNA is TGTGCCACCAGTGACTCTAGACAGGGCGGTCAGCCCCAGCATTTT.

This chain uses TRBV27 with TRBJ2-6; 7 bases are a match to TRBD1. CDR1 MNHEY and CDR2 SMNVEV come from the germline V gene (reference sequence). Trimming cost V 8 bases and J 0 bases; bases outside gene matches: 4. CDR3 length: 15 amino acids. The CDR3 sequence: CASWGTDSGANVLTF. The CDR3 DNA sequence: TGTGCCAGCTGGGGGACAGACTCTGGGGCCAACGTCCTGACTTTC.

The V call is TRBV7-2, the J call TRBJ2-7; TRBD1 matches at 8 bases. J lost 2 bases, V lost 5 bases, and 5 bases had no gene match. The CDR3 contains 14 residues. The germline gives CDR1 SGHTA, CDR2 FQGNSA. Here the CDR3 DNA reads TGTGCCAGCAGCCGGACAGGGCCCACCTACGAGCAGTACGTC. Residues: CASSRTGPTYEQYV.

The chain employs TRBV2 and TRBJ1-3; D possibly corresponds to TRBD1 (5 bases). The CDR3 has 16 amino acids. V was pared by 5 bases and J by 0 bases, with 14 bases between. In germline, CDR1 is SNHLY, CDR2 FYNNEI. CDR3 region: CASSPSQGLSGNTIYF. The DNA of the CDR3 is TGTGCCAGCAGTCCCTCCCAGGGCCTCTCTGGAAACACCATATATTTT.

The chain combines TRBV19 with TRBJ1-5; a weak D match, TRBD1 (5 bases). V was clipped by 3 bases and J by 1 base, with 7 bases between them. This CDR3 has 14 residues. Looked up from germline, CDR1 is LNHDA and CDR2 is SQIVND (reference sequence). The chain's CDR3 is CASSIDRSNQPQHF. CDR3 DNA: TGTGCCAGTAGTATTGACAGAAGCAATCAGCCCCAGCATTTT.

The chain uses TRBV5-1 and TRBJ1-1; D remains ambiguous. Germline values: CDR1 SGHRS, CDR2 YFSETQ. The V and J ends lost 4 bases and 1 base respectively, with 17 bases between them. This CDR3 region has 16 residues. The CDR3 nucleotides are TGCGCCAGCAGCCCCGGTCTGCGGGGTAGGAACACTGAAGCTTTCTTT. Its protein product is CASSPGLRGRNTEAFF.

The chain recombines TRBV23-1 with TRBJ2-2; 9 nucleotides agree with TRBD1. Being an ORF, TRBV23-1 has a function that is uncertain. The CDR3 spans 18 residues. The J segment lost 0 bases and the V segment lost 2 bases, leaving 7 bases of the junction unmatched. In DNA form, the CDR3 reads TGCGCCAGCAGTCAAAATCCCGGGACAGGGTCGAACACCGGGGAGCTGTTTTTT. Translation: CASSQNPGTGSNTGELFF.

This sequence joins TRBV7-2 and TRBJ2-1, with D perhaps TRBD2 (5 bases). V was cut by 1 base and J by 4 bases, with 11 bases left in between. The CDR3 covers 15 residues. Germline CDR1 SGHTA, CDR2 FQGNSA. CDR3 sequence reads: CASSLGRTPYNEQFF. The CDR3 bases are TGTGCCAGCAGCTTAGGCCGGACTCCATACAATGAGCAGTTCTTC.

CDR3 bases: TGTGCCTCAACCACCGGGACTACCTACCAAGAGACCCAGTACTTC. It codes for CASTTGTTYQETQYF. The rearrangement links TRBV9 to TRBJ2-5; TRBD2 aligns across 7 bases. Germline CDR1 and CDR2: SGDLS and YYNGEE. Trimming at V came to 10 bases and at J to 0 bases, leaving 12 bases not matched to a gene. This CDR3 region has 15 residues. The variable domain in full, completed from reference TRBV9 and TRBJ2-5, reads DSGVTQTPKHLITATGQRVTLRCSPRSGDLSVYWYQQSLDQGLQFLIQYYNGEERAKGNILERFSAQQFPDLHSELNLSSLELGDSALYFCASTTGTTYQETQYFGPGTRLLVL.

The chain couples TRBV13 to TRBJ1-1, with a weak D call TRBD1 (5 bases). Trimming stripped 5 bases from V and 0 bases from J, with 13 bases between. CDR1 and CDR2 (germline): PRHDT, FYEKMQ (reference sequence). CDR3 length: 15 amino acids. Here the CDR3 DNA reads TGTGCCAGCAGCCCTGGGGGGTTCATGAACACTGAAGCTTTCTTT. It translates to CASSPGGFMNTEAFF.

The chain recombines TRBV5-3 with TRBJ1-5, with no clear D. TRBV5-3 belongs to the ORF category, with a function that is uncertain. The CDR3 is made up of 14 amino acids. V lost 4 bases, J lost 2 bases, and 10 bases lay in between. CDR3 region: CARSRARGNQPQHF. The CDR3 nucleotides are TGTGCCAGAAGCCGTGCGAGAGGCAATCAGCCCCAGCATTTT.

The chain employs TRBV28 and TRBJ1-2; D remains ambiguous. V was pared by 2 bases and J by 8 bases, with 12 bases between. Germline-derived CDR1 and CDR2 are MDHEN and SYDVKM. The CDR3 has 13 amino acids. The CDR3 sequence: CASSLTSTGGYTF. DNA of the CDR3: TGTGCCAGCAGTTTAACCAGCACGGGAGGCTACACCTTC.

The chain combines TRBV4-2 with TRBJ2-1; maybe TRBD2 (6 bases). Trimming removed 4 bases from V and 7 bases from J, with 20 bases in between. CDR1 and CDR2 from the germline V gene are LGHNA and YNFKEQ. The CDR3 contains 16 residues. In nucleotides, the CDR3 is TGTGCCAGCAGCCTAGCCTCCGTGTGGGGGGAGAATGAGCAGTTCTTC. It yields the protein CASSLASVWGENEQFF.

The chain couples TRBV19 to TRBJ1-5; 8 bases fit TRBD1. V shed 6 bases and J 4 bases; nucleotides not matched to a gene: 5. The CDR3 runs 14 residues. Germline values: CDR1 LNHDA, CDR2 SQIVND (reference sequence). CDR3 loop: CASSVDRDNQPQHF. DNA for the CDR3: TGTGCCAGTAGCGTGGACAGGGATAATCAGCCCCAGCATTTT. The entire variable domain, with the rest obtained from reference TRBV19 and TRBJ1-5, is as follows: DGGITQSPKYLFRKEGQNVTLSCEQNLNHDAMYWYRQDPGQGLRLIYYSQIVNDFQKGDIAEGYSVSREKKESFPLTVTSAQKNPTAFYLCASSVDRDNQPQHFGDGTRLSIL.

This clone was found once. The chain employs TRBV5-6 and TRBJ1-5; D remains unclear. This CDR3 contains 17 residues. Trimming removed 0 bases at V and 4 bases at J, with 17 bases between. CDR1 and CDR2 from the germline V gene are SGHDT and YYEEEE. In DNA, the CDR3 is TGTGCCAGCAGCTTGGGAGGGCACGGTAATCGTAATCAGCCCCAGCATTTT. This sequence encodes CASSLGGHGNRNQPQHF. Combining the CDR3 with reference TRBV5-6 and TRBJ1-5 gives the whole variable domain DAGVTQSPTHLIKTRGQQVTLRCSPKSGHDTVSWYQQALGQGPQFIFQYYEEEERQRGNFPDRFSGHQFPNYSSELNVNALLLGDSALYLCASSLGGHGNRNQPQHFGDGTRLSIL.

J is TRBJ2-3 and V is TRBV9; 7 bases fit TRBD2. V was pared by 0 bases and J by 4 bases, with 5 bases of the junction left unmatched. CDR1 is SGDLS and CDR2 is YYNGEE in the germline V gene. This CDR3 has 15 residues. This CDR3 is CASSVVGGMADTQYF. The CDR3 DNA reads as TGTGCCAGCAGCGTAGTGGGGGGGATGGCAGATACGCAGTATTTT.

The V gene is TRBV4-3, the J gene TRBJ1-2; a possible D gene is TRBD1 (6 bases). V lost 1 base, J lost 7 bases, and 22 bases lay in between. The V gene's germline CDR1 is LGHNA and CDR2 YSLEER. The CDR3 has 17 residues. The CDR3 DNA reads TGCGCCAGCAGCCAAGTCCTCTATTGGGCAGGGGAGAGTGGCTACACCTTC. It specifies CASSQVLYWAGESGYTF.

The chain carries TRBV5-8 and TRBJ2-5; 7 bases are shared with TRBD1. CDR1 is SGHTS, CDR2 YDEGEE, per germline. V trimming: 5 bases; J trimming: 5 bases; junction bases outside the gene matches: 9. This CDR3 spans 14 amino acids. The CDR3 DNA reads as TGTGCCAGCAGACCCCGACAGGGTATGGAGACCCAGTACTTC. As protein: CASRPRQGMETQYF.

The J gene is TRBJ1-6, the V gene TRBV6-5, with D maybe TRBD1 (5 bases). Per the germline V gene, CDR1 is MNHEY and CDR2 is SVGAGI. This CDR3 comprises 14 residues. V lost 2 bases to trimming and J lost 7 bases, with 9 bases between them. CDR3 DNA sequence: TGTGCCAGCAGTTACCTAGACAGCAATTCACCCCTCCACTTT. Translation: CASSYLDSNSPLHF.

This clone was recorded only once. The chain recombines TRBV2 with TRBJ1-2, with a possible D match to TRBD1 (5 bases). CDR3 size: 14 residues. Germline loops: CDR1 SNHLY, CDR2 FYNNEI. V was trimmed by 2 bases and J by 0 bases, leaving 7 bases between them. CDR3 coding DNA: TGTGCCAGCAGTGAACTGACAGCTAACTATGGCTACACCTTC. Protein sequence: CASSELTANYGYTF.

This rearrangement joins TRBV7-8 to TRBJ2-7; 8 positions agree with TRBD2. Trimming took 2 bases from V and 2 from J; bases not matched to a gene: 2. The CDR3 is 14 residues long. Looked up from germline, CDR1 is SGHVS and CDR2 is FQNEAQ. CDR3 sequence reads: CASSLREGTYEQYV. DNA of the CDR3: TGTGCCAGCAGCTTACGGGAGGGGACCTACGAGCAGTACGTC.

This clone was picked up one time. The chain has TRBV30 and TRBJ2-1; 11 nucleotides agree with TRBD1. The CDR3 extends over 15 amino acids. J gave up 3 bases and V 2 bases, and 3 bases lay outside the gene matches. Germline CDR1 and CDR2: GTSNPN and SVGIG (reference sequence). The CDR3 sequence is CAWSHGTGGYNEQFF. The CDR3 DNA sequence: TGTGCCTGGAGTCACGGGACAGGGGGCTACAATGAGCAGTTCTTC.

The chain carries TRBV24-1 and TRBJ1-5; 9 positions agree with TRBD1. CDR3 size: 13 residues. J gave up 4 bases and V 9 bases, and 3 bases lay outside the gene matches. The germline V gene has CDR1 KGHDR and CDR2 SFDVKD. CDR3 in DNA: TGTGCCACCGGGGACAGGGATAATCAGCCCCAGCATTTT. Translating it yields CATGDRDNQPQHF.

This clone turned up a few times. This chain links TRBV4-3 with TRBJ1-2; D might be TRBD1 (5 bases). Trimming took off 0 bases at V and 5 bases at J, with 10 bases between the two ends. This CDR3 contains 14 residues. Germline values: CDR1 LGHNA, CDR2 YSLEER. This chain's CDR3 is CASSQEEGRYGYTF. In DNA form, the CDR3 reads TGCGCCAGCAGCCAAGAGGAGGGGAGGTATGGCTACACCTTC.

The chain joins TRBV2 to TRBJ1-2; 8 nucleotides agree with TRBD1. This CDR3 region has 13 residues. CDR1 and CDR2 from the germline V gene are SNHLY and FYNNEI. V was pared by 6 bases and J by 4 bases, with 4 bases of the junction left unmatched. The CDR3, as DNA: TGTGCCAGCAGCTCTGGACAGGGCTATGGCTACACCTTC. This gives the protein CASSSGQGYGYTF. Looking up the rest from reference TRBV2 and TRBJ1-2 gives the full variable domain: EPEVTQTPSHQVTQMGQEVILRCVPISNHLYFYWYRQILGQKVEFLVSFYNNEISEKSEIFDDQFSVERPDGSNFTLKIRSTKLEDSAMYFCASSSGQGYGYTFGSGTRLTVV.

The V call is TRBV4-3, the J call TRBJ2-2; 14 positions agree with TRBD2. V dropped 0 bases and J dropped 6; count of bases not matched to a gene: 15. The CDR3 runs 21 residues. The V gene's germline CDR1 is LGHNA and CDR2 YSLEER. Here the CDR3 reads CASSQDPPGTSGSIGSGELFF. The CDR3 DNA reads TGCGCCAGCAGCCAAGACCCACCTGGGACTAGCGGGAGTATTGGGTCCGGGGAGCTGTTTTTT.